The 12 T cell receptor beta chains given below trace back to one sample, sequenced in a study of metastatic and nonmetastatic thyroid tumors. Patients were all untreated before their thyroid surgery. TCRdb re-called the PCR reads through MiXCR. Seen here are about 49,000 clones, roughly 4% observed once, and the top ten hold over 9%. Specimen: blood. These receptors originate from a female donor with papillary thyroid cancer or a benign thyroid nodule (not recorded which). Some clones in this sample may be carry-over from other donors' samples.

This chain connects TRBV6-5 to TRBJ1-5, with unresolved D. Deletions cut 2 bases from V and 8 bases from J, with 4 bases between. Germline V gene sequence: CDR1 MNHEY, CDR2 SVGAGI. This CDR3 comprises 11 residues. CDR3 DNA sequence: TGTGCCAGCAGTTACGGGGAGCCCCAGCATTTT. Protein sequence: CASSYGEPQHF.

This clone has ten or more counts. The chain has TRBV5-5 and TRBJ2-7; D gene uncertain. CDR1 is SGHKS, CDR2 YYEKEE, per germline (reference sequence). The CDR3 extends over 13 amino acids. The V gene lost 1 base and the J gene lost 6 bases, with 11 bases spanning the gap. CDR3: CASSLTWQIEQYF. CDR3 DNA: TGTGCCAGCAGCTTGACTTGGCAGATCGAGCAGTACTTC.

This clone occurred many times. DNA of the CDR3: TGTGCCAGCAGCCTTAGCGGGCGTCGCACAGATACGCAGTATTTT. Its protein is CASSLSGRRTDTQYF. This sequence joins TRBV3-1 and TRBJ2-3; 7 nucleotides line up with TRBD2. The CDR3 runs 15 residues. The ends lost 4 bases at V and 1 base at J; junction bases unmatched: 5. Germline values: CDR1 LGHDT, CDR2 YNNKEL (reference sequence).

Concerning this clone: It may be a read error: a sequence one base away is much more abundant. V gene TRBV20-1 combines with J gene TRBJ2-3; TRBD2 agrees at 11 bases. Germline CDR1 reads DFQATT; CDR2 reads SNEGSKA (reference sequence). The CDR3 is 15 residues long. The CDR3 DNA reads TGCAATGCTAGACCCCTCCTAGCGGGAGGAGATACGCAGTATTTT. This sequence encodes CNARPLLAGGDTQYF.

This clone came up a few times. The CDR3 coding sequence is TGCAGTGCTAGGGGGACAGGATCCCCGGCGCAGTACTTC. It codes for CSARGTGSPAQYF. The V gene is TRBV20-1, the J gene TRBJ2-7; 8 nucleotides match TRBD1. Trimming took 3 bases from V and 9 from J; bases not matched to a gene: 10. Germline loops: CDR1 DFQATT, CDR2 SNEGSKA (reference sequence). The CDR3 totals 13 residues.

This clone occurred many times. Here the CDR3 reads CASSYTSTDTQYF. CDR3 sequence (DNA): TGTGCCAGCAGCTATACTAGCACAGATACGCAGTATTTT. V and J are TRBV7-3 and TRBJ2-3; D not resolved. The CDR3 consists of 13 residues. Germline CDR1 SGHTA, CDR2 FQGTGA. V lost 4 bases and J lost 0, with 5 bases in between. The entire variable domain, with the rest obtained from reference TRBV7-3 and TRBJ2-3, is as follows: GAGVSQTPSNKVTEKGKYVELRCDPISGHTALYWYRQSLGQGPEFLIYFQGTGAADDSGLPNDRFFAVRPEGSVSTLKIQRTERGDSAVYLCASSYTSTDTQYFGPGTRLTVL.

Turning to this clone: One end of the junction does not line up with germline, which may come from a read error. The gene calls are TRBV27 and TRBJ2-7; D perhaps matches TRBD1 (6 bases). Germline-derived CDR1 and CDR2 are MNHEY and SMNVEV (reference sequence). CDR3 length: 16 amino acids. The CDR3 coding sequence is TGTGCCAGCACTTTATCGAGTCGGGACAAGGCAAGCGAGCAGTACTTC. Translated: CASTLSSRDKASEQYF.

About this clone: A read error may explain this, as a much larger clone is one base away. The chain is built from TRBV7-3 and TRBJ2-3; no clear D. This CDR3 spans 13 amino acids. Germline V lookup: CDR1 SGHTA, CDR2 FQGTGA. V lost 5 bases and J 6 bases, leaving 12 bases between the germline ends. This chain's CDR3 is CASSLRFKDTQYF. In nucleotides, the CDR3 is TGTGCCAGCAGCCTACGATTCAAGGATACGCAGTATTTT.

The gene calls are TRBV12-3 or TRBV12-4 and TRBJ2-2; D is uncertain. Trimming took off 5 bases at V and 7 bases at J, with 17 bases between the two ends. The CDR3 length is 15 residues. This chain's CDR3 is CASSPWGSSSGELFF. In DNA form, the CDR3 reads TGTGCCAGCAGTCCCTGGGGAAGTAGTAGCGGGGAGCTGTTTTTT.

This clone showed up many times. One base away lies a much larger clone, so this may be a sequencing read error. The chain recombines TRBV9 with TRBJ2-3, with a weak D call TRBD2 (6 bases). Trimming stripped 2 bases from V and 4 bases from J, with 17 bases between. The CDR3 sequence is 16 residues long. CDR1 SGDLS and CDR2 YYNGEE come from the germline V gene. The CDR3 region has the DNA TGTGCCAGCAGCGTGAATAGGGAGGACGGCGCAGATACGCAGTATTTT. As protein: CASSVNREDGADTQYF. Filled out from reference TRBV9 and TRBJ2-3, the complete variable domain reads DSGVTQTPKHLITATGQRVTLRCSPRSGDLSVYWYQQSLDQGLQFLIQYYNGEERAKGNILERFSAQQFPDLHSELNLSSLELGDSALYFCASSVNREDGADTQYFGPGTRLTVL.

Within the sample, this clone is medium-sized. In DNA form, the CDR3 reads TGCAGTGCTAGAGATGCGGGAGGGCCCTACAATGAGCAGTTCTTC. It encodes CSARDAGGPYNEQFF. The chain recombines TRBV20-1 with TRBJ2-1; 9 bases are a match to TRBD2. The V gene's germline CDR1 is DFQATT and CDR2 SNEGSKA (reference sequence). V gave up 0 bases and J gave up 2 bases; unmatched junction bases: 2. The CDR3 has 15 amino acids.

This clone was seen repeatedly, ten times or more. V is TRBV25-1 and J is TRBJ2-3; no firm D call. There are 12 residues in the CDR3. Germline CDR1 MGHDK, CDR2 SYGVNS. V lost 6 bases and J 6 bases, leaving 10 bases between the germline ends. The CDR3 loop reads CASSPDVDTQYF. CDR3 nucleotide sequence: TGTGCCAGCAGCCCCGATGTGGATACGCAGTATTTT.